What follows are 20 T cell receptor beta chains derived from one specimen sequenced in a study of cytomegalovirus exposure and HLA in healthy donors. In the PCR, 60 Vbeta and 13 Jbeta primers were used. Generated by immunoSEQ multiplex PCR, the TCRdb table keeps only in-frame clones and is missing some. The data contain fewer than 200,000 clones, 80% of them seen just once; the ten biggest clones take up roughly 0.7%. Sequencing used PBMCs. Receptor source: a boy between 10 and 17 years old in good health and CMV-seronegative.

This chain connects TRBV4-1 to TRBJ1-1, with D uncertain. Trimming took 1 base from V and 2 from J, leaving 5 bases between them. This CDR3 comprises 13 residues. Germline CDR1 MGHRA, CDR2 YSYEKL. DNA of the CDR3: TGCGCCAGCAGCCAAGTTAGCAACACTGAAGCTTTCTTT. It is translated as CASSQVSNTEAFF.

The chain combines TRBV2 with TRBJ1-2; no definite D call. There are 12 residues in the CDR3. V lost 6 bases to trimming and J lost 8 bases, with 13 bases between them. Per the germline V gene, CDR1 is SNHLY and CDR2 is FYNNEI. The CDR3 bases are TGTGCCAGCAGGAGCCAACGCGCAGGCTACACCTTC. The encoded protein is CASRSQRAGYTF. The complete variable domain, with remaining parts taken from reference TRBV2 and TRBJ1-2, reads EPEVTQTPSHQVTQMGQEVILRCVPISNHLYFYWYRQILGQKVEFLVSFYNNEISEKSEIFDDQFSVERPDGSNFTLKIRSTKLEDSAMYFCASRSQRAGYTFGSGTRLTVV.

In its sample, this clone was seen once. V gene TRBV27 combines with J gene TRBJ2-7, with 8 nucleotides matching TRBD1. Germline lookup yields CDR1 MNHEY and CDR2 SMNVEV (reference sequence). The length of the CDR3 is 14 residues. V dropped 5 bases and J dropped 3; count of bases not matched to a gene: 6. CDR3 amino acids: CASSPQGAIYEQYF. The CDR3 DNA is TGTGCCAGCAGTCCGCAGGGGGCAATCTACGAGCAGTACTTC.

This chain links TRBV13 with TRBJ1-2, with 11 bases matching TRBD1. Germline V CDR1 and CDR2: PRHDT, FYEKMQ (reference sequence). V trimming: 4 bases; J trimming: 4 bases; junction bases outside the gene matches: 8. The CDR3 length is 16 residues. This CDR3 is CASSSRTGGVFYGYTF. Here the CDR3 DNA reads TGTGCCAGCAGCTCTCGGACAGGGGGCGTTTTCTATGGCTACACCTTC. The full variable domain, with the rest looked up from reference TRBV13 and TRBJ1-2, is AAGVIQSPRHLIKEKRETATLKCYPIPRHDTVYWYQQGPGQDPQFLISFYEKMQSDKGSIPDRFSAQQFSDYHSELNMSSLELGDSALYFCASSSRTGGVFYGYTFGSGTRLTVV.

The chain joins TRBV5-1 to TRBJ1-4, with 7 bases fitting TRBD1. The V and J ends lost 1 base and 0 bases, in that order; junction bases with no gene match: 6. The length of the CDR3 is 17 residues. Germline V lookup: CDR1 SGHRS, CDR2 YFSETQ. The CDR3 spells CASSLHRGVATNEKLFF. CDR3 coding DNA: TGCGCCAGCAGCTTGCACAGGGGCGTCGCAACTAATGAAAAACTGTTTTTT.

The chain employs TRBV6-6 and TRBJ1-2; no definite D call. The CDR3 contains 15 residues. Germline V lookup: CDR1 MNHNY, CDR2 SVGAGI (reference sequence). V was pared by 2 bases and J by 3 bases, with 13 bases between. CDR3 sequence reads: CASSYLTTAYYGYTF. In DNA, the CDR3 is TGTGCCAGCAGTTACCTCACAACAGCTTACTATGGCTACACCTTC.

CDR3 DNA sequence: TGTGCCAGCAGTGAATGGGTAGCGGGGAGAAACATTCAGTACTTC. Encoded protein: CASSEWVAGRNIQYF. The V and J genes are TRBV2 and TRBJ2-4; the match to TRBD2 covers 8 bases. CDR3 size: 15 residues. V lost 2 bases, J lost 6 bases, and 6 bases stayed unmatched. CDR1 is SNHLY, CDR2 FYNNEI, per germline.

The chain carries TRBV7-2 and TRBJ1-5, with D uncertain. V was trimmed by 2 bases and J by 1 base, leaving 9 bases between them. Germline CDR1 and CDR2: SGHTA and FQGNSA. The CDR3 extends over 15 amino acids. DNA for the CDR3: TGTGCCAGCAGCTTATTTGGGGAGAGCAATCAGCCCCAGCATTTT. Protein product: CASSLFGESNQPQHF.

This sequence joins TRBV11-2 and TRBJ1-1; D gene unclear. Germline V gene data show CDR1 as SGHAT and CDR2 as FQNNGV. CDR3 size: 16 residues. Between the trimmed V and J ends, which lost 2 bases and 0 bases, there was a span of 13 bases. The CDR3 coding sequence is TGTGCCAGCAGCTTACGGTACGGACTAATGAACACTGAAGCTTTCTTT. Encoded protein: CASSLRYGLMNTEAFF.

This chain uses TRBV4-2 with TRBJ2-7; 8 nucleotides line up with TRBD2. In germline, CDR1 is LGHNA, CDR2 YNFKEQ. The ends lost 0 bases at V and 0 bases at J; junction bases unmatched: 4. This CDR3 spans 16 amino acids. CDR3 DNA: TGTGCCAGCAGCCAAGACCTTAGCGGGGTCTCCTACGAGCAGTACTTC. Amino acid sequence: CASSQDLSGVSYEQYF.

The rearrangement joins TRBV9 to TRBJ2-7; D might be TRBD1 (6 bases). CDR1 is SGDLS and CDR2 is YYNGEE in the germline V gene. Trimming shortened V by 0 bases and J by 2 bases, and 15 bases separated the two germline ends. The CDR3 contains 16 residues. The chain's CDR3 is CASSVGLGTLTYEQYF. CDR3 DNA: TGTGCCAGCAGCGTAGGGCTCGGGACACTAACCTACGAGCAGTACTTC.

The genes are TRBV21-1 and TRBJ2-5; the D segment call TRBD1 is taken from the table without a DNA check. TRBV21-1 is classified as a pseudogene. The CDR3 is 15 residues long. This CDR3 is CASSKGFGAGKTQYF. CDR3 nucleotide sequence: TGTGCCAGCAGCAAAGGATTTGGGGCAGGGAAGACCCAGTACTTC.

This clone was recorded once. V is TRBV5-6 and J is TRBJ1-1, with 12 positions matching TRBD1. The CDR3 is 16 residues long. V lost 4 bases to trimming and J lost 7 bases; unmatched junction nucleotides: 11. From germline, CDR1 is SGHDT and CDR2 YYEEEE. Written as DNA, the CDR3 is TGTGCCAGCAGCCCGGGGACAGGGGGCTTGGAGGGTGAAGCTTTCTTT. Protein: CASSPGTGGLEGEAFF.

The chain's CDR3 is CASSSGRGGYNEQFF. The CDR3 DNA reads TGTGCCAGCAGCTCCGGCCGGGGGGGGTACAATGAGCAGTTCTTC. The chain has TRBV7-3 and TRBJ2-1; 8 bases fit TRBD2. The CDR3 contains 15 residues. V dropped 4 bases and J dropped 4; count of bases not matched to a gene: 6. Per germline, CDR1 SGHTA and CDR2 FQGTGA.

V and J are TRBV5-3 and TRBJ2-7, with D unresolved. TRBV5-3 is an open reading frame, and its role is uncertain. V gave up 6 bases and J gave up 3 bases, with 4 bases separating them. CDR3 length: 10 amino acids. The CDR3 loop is CARINYEQYF. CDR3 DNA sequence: TGTGCCAGAATCAACTACGAGCAGTACTTC.

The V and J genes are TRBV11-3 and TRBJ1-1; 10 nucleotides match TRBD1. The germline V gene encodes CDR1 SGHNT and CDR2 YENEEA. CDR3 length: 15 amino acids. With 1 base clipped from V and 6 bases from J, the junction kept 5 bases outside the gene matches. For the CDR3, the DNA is TGTGCCAGCAGCTTAGGGACAGGGGGAAAGGCTGAAGCTTTCTTT. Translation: CASSLGTGGKAEAFF.

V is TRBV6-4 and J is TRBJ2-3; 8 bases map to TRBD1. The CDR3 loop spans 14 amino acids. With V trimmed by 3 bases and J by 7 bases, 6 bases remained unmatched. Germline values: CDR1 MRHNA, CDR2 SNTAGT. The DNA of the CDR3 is TGTGCCAGCAGTGAGCAGGGGGCGCACAATACGCAGTATTTT. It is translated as CASSEQGAHNTQYF.

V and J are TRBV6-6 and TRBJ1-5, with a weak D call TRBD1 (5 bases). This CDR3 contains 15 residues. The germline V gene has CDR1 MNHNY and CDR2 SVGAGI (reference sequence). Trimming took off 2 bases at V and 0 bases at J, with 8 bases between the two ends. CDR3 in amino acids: CASSYVRDSNQPQHF. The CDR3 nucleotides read TGTGCCAGCAGTTACGTCAGGGATAGCAATCAGCCCCAGCATTTT.

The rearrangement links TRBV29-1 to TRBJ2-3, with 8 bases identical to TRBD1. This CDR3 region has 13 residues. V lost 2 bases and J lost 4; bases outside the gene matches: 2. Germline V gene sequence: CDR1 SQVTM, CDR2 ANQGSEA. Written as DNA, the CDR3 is TGCAGCGTTGAACTACAGGGGGCAGATACGCAGTATTTT. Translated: CSVELQGADTQYF.

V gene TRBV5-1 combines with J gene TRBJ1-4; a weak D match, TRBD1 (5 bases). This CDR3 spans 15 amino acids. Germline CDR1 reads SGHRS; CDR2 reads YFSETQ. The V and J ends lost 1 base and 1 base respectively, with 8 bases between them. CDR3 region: CASSLIQGTNEKLFF. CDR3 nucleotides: TGCGCCAGCAGCTTGATCCAGGGAACTAATGAAAAACTGTTTTTT.